The rows below give T cell receptor beta chains drawn from one sample of a study of blood T cell repertoires in COVID-19. Clones were sequenced by immunoSEQ multiplex PCR, and TCRdb holds only the in-frame ones, with some missing. The table lists fewer than 250,000 clones, roughly 88% of them singletons. Sequences were obtained from peripheral blood. These receptors came from a woman aged 40 to 55 who had recovered from COVID-19. Both conserved end residues are part of each CDR3. Each record gives: V gene, clone size, D gene, J gene, CDR3 protein, CDR3 DNA. A D gene is named only where the DNA matches it firmly. The listing skips clone size in some rows; elsewhere it reads once, few, many or a size class.

TRBV12-3/TRBV12-4	-	-	TRBJ2-2	CASRPGTLGELFF	TGTGCCAGCAGGCCCGGGACACTCGGGGAGCTGTTTTTT
TRBV6-4	-	TRBD1	TRBJ2-7	CASSEGQGDYEQYF	TGTGCCAGCAGTGAGGGACAGGGGGACTACGAGCAGTACTTC
TRBV10-3	-	-	TRBJ2-7	CAISETLQGPPSYEQYF	TGTGCCATCAGTGAAACTTTACAGGGCCCTCCCTCCTACGAGCAGTACTTC
TRBV28	-	TRBD1	TRBJ1-2	CASSFSVGQGILSGYTF	TGTGCCAGCAGTTTCAGCGTCGGACAGGGGATCCTAAGTGGCTACACCTTC
TRBV19	-	-	TRBJ1-1	CASSPGGRGNTEAFF	TGTGCCAGTAGTCCTGGAGGGAGGGGGAACACTGAAGCTTTCTTT
TRBV5-6	-	TRBD1	TRBJ1-5	CASSYDRDQPQHF	TGTGCCAGCAGTTACGACAGGGATCAGCCCCAGCATTTT
TRBV10-3	-	-	TRBJ2-3	CAISELTDTQYF	TGTGCCATCAGTGAATTAACAGATACGCAGTATTTT
TRBV4-1	-	TRBD1	TRBJ1-5	CASSQDRDPAGNQPQHF	TGCGCCAGCAGCCAGGACAGGGACCCGGCAGGAAATCAGCCCCAGCATTTT
TRBV18	-	-	TRBJ1-1	CASSLTQVENTEAFF	TGTGCCAGCTCACTAACGCAGGTGGAGAACACTGAAGCTTTCTTT
TRBV13	-	TRBD1	TRBJ2-3	CASSPRQGSTDTQYF	TGTGCCAGCAGCCCCCGACAGGGTTCCACAGATACGCAGTATTTT
TRBV11-2	-	-	TRBJ2-1	CASSYGTPRNEQFF	TGTGCCAGCAGCTACGGGACTCCTAGGAATGAGCAGTTCTTC
TRBV29-1	-	TRBD1	TRBJ1-2	CSGGPGQGSGYTF	TGCAGCGGAGGACCGGGACAGGGCTCTGGCTACACCTTC
TRBV18	-	-	TRBJ2-7	CASSPGQGAYEQYF	TGTGCCAGCTCACCCGGGCAGGGCGCTTACGAGCAGTACTTC
TRBV29-1	-	TRBD1	TRBJ1-2	CSVGDRGPNNYGYTF	TGCAGCGTTGGTGACAGGGGGCCAAATAACTATGGCTACACCTTC
TRBV18	-	TRBD1	TRBJ1-4	CASSPGTGREKLFF	TGTGCCAGCTCACCCGGGACAGGACGCGAAAAACTGTTTTTT
TRBV9	-	TRBD1	TRBJ2-1	CASTPGQGVYNEQFF	TGTGCCAGCACCCCGGGACAGGGTGTCTACAATGAGCAGTTCTTC
TRBV28	-	-	TRBJ1-2	CASSPLKGAWGYTF	TGTGCCAGCAGTCCTCTAAAAGGGGCCTGGGGCTACACCTTC
TRBV25-1	-	-	TRBJ1-1	CASRGLGGGMNTEAFF	TGTGCCAGCAGGGGATTGGGGGGAGGGATGAACACTGAAGCTTTCTTT
TRBV25-1	-	TRBD1	TRBJ1-6	CASSDDYTGDVGDSPLHF	TGTGCCAGCAGTGACGACTATACAGGGGACGTGGGGGATTCACCCCTCCACTTT
TRBV5-6	-	-	TRBJ1-6	CASSYGHRVGSPLHF	TGTGCCAGCAGCTATGGACACAGGGTTGGTTCACCCCTCCACTTT
TRBV9	once	-	TRBJ1-4	CASSGASGVREKLFF	TGTGCCAGCAGCGGAGCCTCAGGGGTACGCGAAAAACTGTTTTTT
TRBV5-1	-	-	TRBJ2-7	CASSLIPGYEQYF	TGCGCCAGCAGCTTGATTCCGGGGTACGAGCAGTACTTC
TRBV28	-	-	TRBJ2-3	CASSLMTLVTDTQYF	TGTGCCAGCAGTTTGATGACTTTAGTTACAGATACGCAGTATTTT
TRBV24-1	-	-	TRBJ2-3	CATSGSGIDTQYF	TGTGCCACCAGTGGATCAGGGATAGATACGCAGTATTTT
TRBV15	-	-	TRBJ1-2	CATSRHDSLRGYTF	TGTGCCACCAGCAGACATGACAGTTTGCGCGGCTACACCTTC
TRBV6-5	-	-	TRBJ2-2	CASSLAGGTGELFF	TGTGCCAGCAGTCTAGCCGGTGGCACCGGGGAGCTGTTTTTT
TRBV11-1	-	-	TRBJ2-2	CASSLIEGTGELFF	TGTGCCAGCAGCTTAATAGAGGGCACCGGGGAGCTGTTTTTT
TRBV7-7	-	TRBD2	TRBJ2-2	CASSLAGGPGTGELFF	TGTGCCAGCAGCTTAGCGGGAGGGCCGGGCACCGGGGAGCTGTTTTTT
TRBV29-1	-	TRBD2	TRBJ2-1	CSVEEGGGQEQFF	TGCAGCGTTGAAGAGGGGGGGGGTCAAGAGCAGTTCTTC
TRBV19	-	TRBD2	TRBJ2-7	CASSPPSGSILEQYF	TGTGCCAGTAGTCCCCCTAGCGGGAGTATCCTCGAGCAGTACTTC
TRBV7-2	-	TRBD1	TRBJ1-4	CASSPRTGGGEKLFF	TGTGCCAGCAGCCCCCGGACAGGGGGAGGTGAAAAACTGTTTTTT
TRBV28	-	TRBD2	TRBJ2-2	CASTIGIAGAGELFF	TGTGCCAGCACCATAGGAATAGCGGGAGCCGGGGAGCTGTTTTTT
TRBV4-1	-	TRBD1	TRBJ1-5	CASSQEQGLGQPQHF	TGCGCCAGCAGCCAAGAACAGGGGTTGGGTCAGCCCCAGCATTTT
TRBV9	-	TRBD1	TRBJ1-2	CASSRPGQAYGYTF	TGTGCCAGCAGCCGCCCGGGACAGGCCTATGGCTACACCTTC
TRBV18	few	TRBD1	TRBJ1-1	CASSDTGTGTTEAFF	TGTGCCAGCTCAGATACCGGGACAGGGACTACTGAAGCTTTCTTT
TRBV7-2	-	-	TRBJ2-1	CASSRSYAISNEQFF	TGTGCCAGCAGCCGTAGCTACGCTATAAGCAATGAGCAGTTCTTC
TRBV7-9	-	-	TRBJ1-1	CASSLVVLPNTEAFF	TGTGCCAGCAGCTTAGTAGTATTACCGAACACTGAAGCTTTCTTT
TRBV19	-	TRBD2	TRBJ2-7	CASSPASGRASDEQYF	TGTGCCAGTAGCCCGGCTAGCGGGAGGGCGTCAGACGAGCAGTACTTC
TRBV19	-	TRBD1	TRBJ2-7	CASSRYRDRSSYEQYF	TGTGCCAGTAGTCGATACCGGGACAGGTCCTCCTACGAGCAGTACTTC
TRBV6-6	-	TRBD1	TRBJ1-3	CASAGGTGNTIYF	TGTGCCAGCGCAGGGGGAACTGGAAACACCATATATTTT
TRBV11-1	-	TRBD1	TRBJ2-1	CASSPRTGLNEQFF	TGTGCCAGCAGCCCTAGGACAGGGCTGAATGAGCAGTTCTTC
TRBV19	-	TRBD2	TRBJ2-1	CASSRRGPGGTSGSGGDEQFF	TGTGCCAGTAGTAGAAGAGGCCCAGGCGGGACTAGCGGGAGTGGTGGGGATGAGCAGTTCTTC
TRBV27	-	-	TRBJ2-3	CASSLSGGSTDTQYF	TGTGCCAGCAGTTTATCAGGCGGGAGCACAGATACGCAGTATTTT
TRBV12-3/TRBV12-4	-	-	TRBJ1-5	CASSFDRNQPQHF	TGTGCCAGCAGTTTCGACAGGAACCAGCCCCAGCATTTT
TRBV19	-	TRBD1	TRBJ1-5	CASRQGRDGASNQPQHF	TGTGCCAGTCGACAGGGGAGAGATGGAGCTAGCAATCAGCCCCAGCATTTT
TRBV2	-	TRBD1	TRBJ2-1	CASKQGANNEQFF	TGTGCCAGCAAACAGGGGGCAAACAATGAGCAGTTCTTC
TRBV7-9	-	-	TRBJ1-5	CASSLSGAQPQHF	TGTGCCAGCAGCTTATCGGGAGCACAGCCCCAGCATTTT
TRBV6-5	few	-	TRBJ2-7	CAASRGRGYEQYF	TGTGCCGCCTCGCGGGGGCGAGGCTACGAGCAGTACTTC
TRBV7-9	-	-	TRBJ1-1	CASSKQGENTEAFF	TGTGCCAGCAGCAAACAGGGAGAGAACACTGAAGCTTTCTTT
TRBV7-2	-	TRBD1	TRBJ2-3	CASSDRDRGTDTQYF	TGTGCCAGCAGCGACCGGGACAGGGGCACAGATACGCAGTATTTT
TRBV18	-	-	TRBJ1-1	CASSPQQGNTEAFF	TGTGCCAGCTCACCACAGCAGGGAAACACTGAAGCTTTCTTT
TRBV18	-	TRBD2	TRBJ2-1	CASSPSLANDNEQFF	TGTGCCAGCTCACCCTCACTAGCGAACGACAATGAGCAGTTCTTC
TRBV19	-	-	TRBJ1-1	CASSIEFMAVAFF	TGTGCCAGTAGTATAGAATTCATGGCGGTGGCTTTCTTT
TRBV30	-	-	TRBJ1-5	CAWTSNLNQPQHF	TGTGCCTGGACCAGTAACCTCAATCAGCCCCAGCATTTT
TRBV27	-	TRBD1	TRBJ2-2	CASSPGTGTGELFF	TGTGCCAGCAGTCCCGGGACAGGAACCGGGGAGCTGTTTTTT
TRBV12-5	-	TRBD1	TRBJ1-5	CASGWTGPSNQPQHF	TGTGCTAGTGGTTGGACAGGTCCAAGCAATCAGCCCCAGCATTTT